The text below deals with one T cell receptor beta chain. Followed over time, Seattle patients had been enrolled while infection was active. This sample was taken from a study of blood T cell repertoires in COVID-19. On the study more broadly: The cDNA or gDNA used as material had been derived from T cells, B-cell-depleted T cells, or PBMCs.

Original methodology: Amplified reference gene primers provided the basis for estimating nucleated cell counts. Sequencing was performed with immunoSEQ multiplex PCR; in TCRdb, only in-frame clones are kept and a portion is missing. That table furnishes V, J and clone size, whereas the DNA furnished D and trimming. Of approximately 90,000 clones listed, just under 80% are singletons. Germline CDR1 SNHLY, CDR2 FYNNEI. The length of the CDR3 is 15 residues. The junction had 3 bases not matched to a gene; V was cut back by 4 bases and J by 1 base. The sequence was collected from a man in his 70s with COVID-19, enrolled during active disease. Sequenced input: peripheral blood. The chain employs TRBV2 and TRBJ1-5; 8 bases fit TRBD1. Here the CDR3 DNA reads TGTGCCAGCAGTGGGGACAGGTTGAGCAATCAGCCCCAGCATTTT. This encodes CASSGDRLSNQPQHF.